This paragraph covers one T cell receptor beta chain sequence. The data stem from a study of blood T cell repertoires in COVID-19. About the study: PBMCs, B-cell-depleted T cells, or T cells provided the cDNA or gDNA that made up the material.

Authors' analysis steps: Amplifying reference gene primers gave estimates of nucleated cell counts. Method: immunoSEQ multiplex PCR; TCRdb's copy keeps in-frame clones and lacks some. The DNA was the basis for D and trimming; V, J and clone size are from that table. The sample records 250,000 to 350,000 clones, around 90% being singletons. This CDR3 has 11 residues. The V and J ends lost 3 bases and 4 bases respectively, with 4 bases between them. Germline CDR1 MNHNY, CDR2 SVGAGI (reference sequence). The sequencing sample was made of peripheral blood. This TCR was sampled from a man aged 18 to 30 with active or convalescent COVID-19. The chain is built from TRBV6-6 and TRBJ2-7; D is uncertain. This CDR3 is CASSYAYEQYF. Here the CDR3 DNA reads TGTGCCAGCAGTTATGCGTACGAGCAGTACTTC.